One and the same sample provided the 5 T cell receptor beta chains below, sequenced in a study of OX40 agonist ivuxolimab in advanced cancers. Only in-frame clones appear in the TCRdb table, and some are missing; sequencing was by immunoSEQ multiplex PCR. The sample consists of tens of thousands of clones, around 89% of them appearing once. This specimen consisted of CD4+ or CD8+ T cells sorted from blood, obtained in a trial of the OX40 agonist ivuxolimab. Source of these receptors: an adult with an advanced solid tumor such as melanoma, head and neck, liver or kidney cancer.

The CDR3, as DNA: TGCGCCAGCAGCCATCATCTAGCGGGAGTTTCCGAGCAGTACTTC. Translating gives CASSHHLAGVSEQYF. The chain has TRBV5-1 and TRBJ2-5; 10 nucleotides line up with TRBD2. The end of the DNA fits TRBJ2-7 better, so the J call may be wrong. CDR3 size: 15 residues. Germline CDR1 and CDR2: SGHRS and YFSETQ.

The V call is TRBV14, the J call TRBJ2-1; D is ambiguous. CDR1 and CDR2 (germline): SGHDN, FVKESK. The CDR3 is 16 amino acids. The V end was cut by 4 bases, the J end by 3 bases, with 16 bases between. CDR3 sequence (DNA): TGTGCCAGCAGCCCATACCCGACTTTGGGCTACAATGAGCAGTTCTTC. This encodes CASSPYPTLGYNEQFF.

The CDR3 region is CRYISVVETQYF. CDR3 in DNA: TGCCGTTACATCAGTGTTGTAGAGACCCAGTACTTC. The chain recombines TRBV29-1 with TRBJ2-5; no firm D call. Germline loops: CDR1 SQVTM, CDR2 ANQGSEA. This CDR3 region has 12 residues.

J is TRBJ1-1 and V is TRBV19; D ambiguous. V lost 4 bases and J 1 base, leaving 7 bases between the germline ends. Germline assignment: CDR1 LNHDA and CDR2 SQIVND (reference sequence). This CDR3 is built from 13 residues. DNA of the CDR3: TGTGCCAGTAGTACCCGGGGGAACACTGAAGCTTTCTTT. Its translation: CASSTRGNTEAFF.

The genes are TRBV7-9 and TRBJ2-2, with D hard to call. Trimming stripped 2 bases from V and 7 bases from J, with 5 bases between. The CDR3 consists of 12 residues. Per germline, CDR1 SEHNR and CDR2 FQNEAQ (reference sequence). The CDR3 is CASSLSSGELFF. The CDR3 DNA is TGTGCCAGCAGCTTATCAAGCGGGGAGCTGTTTTTT. Supplemented by reference TRBV7-9 and TRBJ2-2, the full variable domain reads DTGVSQNPRHKITKRGQNVTFRCDPISEHNRLYWYRQTLGQGPEFLTYFQNEAQLEKSRLLSDRFSAERPKGSFSTLEIQRTEQGDSAMYLCASSLSSGELFFGEGSRLTVL.